This T cell receptor beta chain was sequenced for a study of shared clonotypes between healthy human individuals. Turning to the study itself: For every donor, three CD4 naive, three CD4 memory, two CD8 naive and one CD8 memory plates were used.

In regard to this clone: Its cognate antigen is unknown.

Repertoires were generated with immunoSEQ multiplex PCR, while TCRdb's copy carries only in-frame clones and drops some. The table includes fewer than 350,000 clones, around 86% detected once. Study-level points and caveats: With few donors, the genetic and exposure-history diversity represented was limited. Clonotype sharing across donors was expected to vary with sequencing depth.

V was cut by 6 bases and J by 1 base, with 10 bases left in between. CDR3 length equals 13 residues. Looked up from germline, CDR1 is MNHEY and CDR2 is SMNVEV (reference sequence). Sequencing input: memory CD8+ T cells sorted from blood. Subset noted: CD45RO+ cells pooled with CCR7-negative TemRA cells. V gene TRBV27 combines with J gene TRBJ2-7; tentatively, D is TRBD1 (5 bases). This TCR was sampled from a young man in good health. CDR3 in DNA: TGTGCCAGCAGGAGACACAGGTCCTACGAGCAGTACTTC. Translating gives CASRRHRSYEQYF.